A selection of T cell receptor beta chains follows, all from one sample in a study of blood T cells in healthy people across ages. TCRdb called the 5' RACE reads again in MiXCR, with one record for every CDR3 protein. Here the sample spans hundreds of thousands of distinct CDR3 sequences, more than 25% being singletons. Sequencing was done on a sample of blood. The receptors come from a woman at least 80 years old in good health. The CDR3 runs from the conserved cysteine through the conserved F or W. D genes are given only for firm matches. The listing skips clone size in some rows; elsewhere it reads once, few, many or a size class.

TRBJ2-5	NA	many	TRBV20-1	CSARLLKETQYF	TGCAGTGCTAGGCTACTTAAAGAGACCCAGTACTTC
TRBJ1-1	NA	many	TRBV7-2	CASSLGGTGPFF	TGTGCCAGCAGCTTAGGGGGGACCGGACCTTTCTTT
TRBJ1-2	NA	NA	TRBV7-8	CASSFRDINYGYTF	TGTGCCAGCAGCTTCCGGGACATCAACTATGGCTACACCTTC
TRBJ2-4	TRBD2	many	TRBV7-2	CASRSGGVAKNIQYF	TGTGCCAGCAGGAGCGGGGGGGTAGCCAAAAACATTCAGTACTTC
TRBJ2-1	TRBD1	NA	TRBV6-5	CASRQGPGQNCYEQFF	TGTGCCAGCAGGCAGGGTCCGGGACAGAACTGCTACGAGCAGTTCTTC
TRBJ1-1	NA	few	TRBV6-1	CASRREGRENTEAFF	TGTGCCAGCCGACGGGAAGGGAGGGAGAACACTGAAGCTTTCTTT
TRBJ2-5	TRBD2	few	TRBV20-1	CSAREASGGAVETQYF	TGCAGTGCTAGAGAGGCTAGCGGGGGGGCCGTAGAGACCCAGTACTTC
TRBJ2-7	NA	many	TRBV5-1	CASSLVVAGYEQYF	TGCGCCAGCAGCTTGGTTGTTGCGGGGTACGAGCAGTACTTC
TRBJ1-2	TRBD1	NA	TRBV27	CASSLVRGRSYGYTF	TGTGCCAGCAGTTTAGTCAGGGGGCGTAGCTATGGCTACACCTTC
TRBJ2-7	TRBD2	many	TRBV20-1	CSAIRLAGGYDPGYEQYF	TGCAGTGCTATCAGACTAGCGGGGGGTTATGACCCAGGGTACGAGCAGTACTTC
TRBJ2-7	NA	few	TRBV6-2/TRBV6-3	CASSYSWRGLYEQYF	TGTGCCAGCAGTTACTCGTGGCGGGGGCTCTACGAGCAGTACTTC
TRBJ2-2	TRBD2	few	TRBV5-6	CASSLALAGDTRNTGELFF	TGTGCCAGCAGCTTGGCATTAGCGGGGGATACCCGAAACACCGGGGAGCTGTTTTTT
TRBJ1-2	NA	many	TRBV12-3/TRBV12-4	CASSLRQTDGYTF	TGTGCCAGCAGTTTAAGACAGACAGATGGCTACACCTTC
TRBJ1-2	TRBD1	NA	TRBV20-1	CSARDHRTGRYGYTF	TGCAGTGCTAGAGATCATAGGACAGGACGATATGGCTACACCTTC
TRBJ1-1	TRBD1	NA	TRBV3-1	CASSLGTGVMNTEAFF	TGTGCCAGCAGCCTAGGGACAGGAGTCATGAACACTGAAGCTTTCTTT
TRBJ2-7	TRBD2	many	TRBV20-1	CSARDMTSGGIYEQYF	TGCAGTGCTAGAGATATGACTAGCGGGGGTATCTACGAGCAGTACTTC